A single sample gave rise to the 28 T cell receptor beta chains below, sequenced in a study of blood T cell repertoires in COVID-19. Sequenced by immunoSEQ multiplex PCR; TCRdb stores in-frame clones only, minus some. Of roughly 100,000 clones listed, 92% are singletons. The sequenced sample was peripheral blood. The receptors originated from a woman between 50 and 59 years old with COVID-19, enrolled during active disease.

This CDR3 is CASSPYTGSQPQHF. The CDR3 nucleotides are TGCGCCAGCAGCCCCTATACAGGGAGTCAGCCCCAGCATTTT. The chain couples TRBV4-1 to TRBJ1-5; tentatively, D is TRBD1 (6 bases). Looked up from germline, CDR1 is MGHRA and CDR2 is YSYEKL. V lost 4 bases and J 6 bases, leaving 13 bases between the germline ends. The CDR3 is made up of 14 amino acids.

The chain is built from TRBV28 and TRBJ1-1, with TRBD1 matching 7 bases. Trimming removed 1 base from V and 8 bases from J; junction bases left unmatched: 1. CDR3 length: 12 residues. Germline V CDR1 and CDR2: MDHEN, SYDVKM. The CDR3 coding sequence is TGTGCCAGCAGTTTATCGACAGGGGAAGCTTTCTTT. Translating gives CASSLSTGEAFF.

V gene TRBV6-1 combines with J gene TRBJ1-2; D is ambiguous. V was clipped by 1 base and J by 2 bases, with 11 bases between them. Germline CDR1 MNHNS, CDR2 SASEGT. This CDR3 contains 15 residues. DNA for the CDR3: TGTGCCAGCAGTGAAGTAGGCGGGAGAAACTATGGCTACACCTTC. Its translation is CASSEVGGRNYGYTF.

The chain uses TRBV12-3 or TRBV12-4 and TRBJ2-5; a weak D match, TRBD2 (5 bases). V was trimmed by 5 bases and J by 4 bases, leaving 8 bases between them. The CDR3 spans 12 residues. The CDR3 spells CASSPSGETQYF. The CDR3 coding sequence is TGTGCCAGCAGTCCCAGCGGAGAGACCCAGTACTTC.

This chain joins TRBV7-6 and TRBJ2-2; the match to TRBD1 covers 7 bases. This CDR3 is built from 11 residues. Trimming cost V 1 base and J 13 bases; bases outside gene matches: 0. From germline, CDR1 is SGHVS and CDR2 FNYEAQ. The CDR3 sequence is CASSLDRGLFF. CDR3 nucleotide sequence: TGTGCCAGCAGCTTAGACAGGGGGCTGTTTTTT.

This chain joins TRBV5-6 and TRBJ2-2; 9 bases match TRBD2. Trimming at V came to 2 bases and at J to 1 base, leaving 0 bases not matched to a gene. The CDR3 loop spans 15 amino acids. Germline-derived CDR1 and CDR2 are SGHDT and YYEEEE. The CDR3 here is CASSLAGGNTGELFF. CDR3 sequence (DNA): TGTGCCAGCAGCTTAGCGGGGGGGAACACCGGGGAGCTGTTTTTT. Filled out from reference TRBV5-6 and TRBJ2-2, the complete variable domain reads DAGVTQSPTHLIKTRGQQVTLRCSPKSGHDTVSWYQQALGQGPQFIFQYYEEEERQRGNFPDRFSGHQFPNYSSELNVNALLLGDSALYLCASSLAGGNTGELFFGEGSRLTVL.

The CDR3 coding sequence is TGCGCCAGCAGCCAAGACCAGGGAAAAATGAACACTGAAGCTTTCTTT. Its protein product is CASSQDQGKMNTEAFF. V and J are TRBV4-3 and TRBJ1-1, with D possibly being TRBD1 (5 bases). The CDR3 has 16 residues. CDR1 is LGHNA, CDR2 YSLEER, per germline. V was clipped by 0 bases and J by 0 bases, with 11 bases between them.

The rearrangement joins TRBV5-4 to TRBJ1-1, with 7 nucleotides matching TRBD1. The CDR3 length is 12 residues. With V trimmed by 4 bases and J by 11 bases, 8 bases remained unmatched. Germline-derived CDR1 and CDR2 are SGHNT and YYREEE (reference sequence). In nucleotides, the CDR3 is TGTGCCAGCAGCCGCGACAGGGTAAGCGCTTTCTTT. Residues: CASSRDRVSAFF.

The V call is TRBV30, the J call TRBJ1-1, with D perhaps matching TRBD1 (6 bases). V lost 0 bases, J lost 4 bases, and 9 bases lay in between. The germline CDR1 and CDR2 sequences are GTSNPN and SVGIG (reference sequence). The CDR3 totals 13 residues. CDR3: CAWSVGGVTEAFF. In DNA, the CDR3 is TGTGCCTGGAGTGTAGGGGGGGTCACTGAAGCTTTCTTT. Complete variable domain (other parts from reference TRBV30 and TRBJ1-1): SQTIHQWPATLVQPVGSPLSLECTVEGTSNPNLYWYRQAAGRGLQLLFYSVGIGQISSEVPQNLSASRPQDRQFILSSKKLLLSDSGFYLCAWSVGGVTEAFFGQGTRLTVV.

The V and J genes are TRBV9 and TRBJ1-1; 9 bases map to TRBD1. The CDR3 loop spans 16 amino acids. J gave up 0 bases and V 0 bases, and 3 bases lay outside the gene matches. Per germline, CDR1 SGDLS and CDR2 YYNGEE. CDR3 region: CASSVGGQGLNTEAFF. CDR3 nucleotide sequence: TGTGCCAGCAGCGTAGGAGGACAGGGGTTGAACACTGAAGCTTTCTTT.

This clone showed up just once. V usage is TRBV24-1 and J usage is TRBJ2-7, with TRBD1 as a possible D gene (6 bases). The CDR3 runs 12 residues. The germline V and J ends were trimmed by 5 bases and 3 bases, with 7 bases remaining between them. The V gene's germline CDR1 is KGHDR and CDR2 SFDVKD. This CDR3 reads CATSADSYEQYF. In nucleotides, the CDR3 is TGTGCCACCAGTGCGGACAGCTACGAGCAGTACTTC.

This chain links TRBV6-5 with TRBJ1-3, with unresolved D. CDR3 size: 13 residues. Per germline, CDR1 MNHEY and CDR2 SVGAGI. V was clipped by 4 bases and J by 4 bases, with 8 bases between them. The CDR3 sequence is CASSSFPGNTIYF. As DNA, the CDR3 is TGTGCCAGCAGTTCCTTCCCGGGAAACACCATATATTTT.

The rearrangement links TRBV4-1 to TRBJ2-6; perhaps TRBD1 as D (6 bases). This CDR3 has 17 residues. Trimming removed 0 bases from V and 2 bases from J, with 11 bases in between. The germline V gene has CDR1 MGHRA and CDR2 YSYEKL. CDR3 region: CASSQESRGPGANVLTF. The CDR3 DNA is TGCGCCAGCAGCCAAGAGTCCAGGGGCCCTGGGGCCAACGTCCTGACTTTC.

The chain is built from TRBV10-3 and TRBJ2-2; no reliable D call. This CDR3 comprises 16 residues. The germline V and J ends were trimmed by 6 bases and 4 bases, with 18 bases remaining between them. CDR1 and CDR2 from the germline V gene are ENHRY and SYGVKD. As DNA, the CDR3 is TGTGCCATCAGCCATGGCGGCTTAGATTCCACCGGGGAGCTGTTTTTT. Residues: CAISHGGLDSTGELFF.

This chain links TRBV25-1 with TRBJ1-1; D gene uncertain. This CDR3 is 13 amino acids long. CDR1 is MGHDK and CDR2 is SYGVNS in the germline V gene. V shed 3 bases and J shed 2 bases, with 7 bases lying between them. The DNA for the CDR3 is TGTGCCAGCAGTGACACAGCAAACACTGAAGCTTTCTTT. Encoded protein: CASSDTANTEAFF.

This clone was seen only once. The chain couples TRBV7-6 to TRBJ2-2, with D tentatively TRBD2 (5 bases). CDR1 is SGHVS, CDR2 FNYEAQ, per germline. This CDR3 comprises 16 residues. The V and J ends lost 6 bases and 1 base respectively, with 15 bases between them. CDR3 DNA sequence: TGTGCCAGCAGTCGCACTCCGGGAATGAACACCGGGGAGCTGTTTTTT. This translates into CASSRTPGMNTGELFF.

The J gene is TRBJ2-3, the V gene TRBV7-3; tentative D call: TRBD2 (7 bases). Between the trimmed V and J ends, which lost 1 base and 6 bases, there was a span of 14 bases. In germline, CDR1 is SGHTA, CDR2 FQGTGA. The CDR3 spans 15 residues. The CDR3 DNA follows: TGTGCCAGCAGCTTAATGATCGGGGGGCCGGATACGCAGTATTTT. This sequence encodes CASSLMIGGPDTQYF.

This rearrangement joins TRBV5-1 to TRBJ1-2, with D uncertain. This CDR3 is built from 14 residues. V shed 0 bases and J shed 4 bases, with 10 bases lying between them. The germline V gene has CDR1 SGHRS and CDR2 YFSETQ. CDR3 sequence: CASSLVSGSYGYTF. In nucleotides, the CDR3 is TGCGCCAGCAGCTTGGTATCCGGGAGCTATGGCTACACCTTC.

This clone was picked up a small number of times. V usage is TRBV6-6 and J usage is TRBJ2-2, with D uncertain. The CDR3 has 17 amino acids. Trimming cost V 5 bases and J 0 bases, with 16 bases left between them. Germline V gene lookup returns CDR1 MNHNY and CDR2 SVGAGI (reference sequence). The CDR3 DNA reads TGTGCCAGCAGTCCCCGGCGCCACAGAGCGAACACCGGGGAGCTGTTTTTT. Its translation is CASSPRRHRANTGELFF.

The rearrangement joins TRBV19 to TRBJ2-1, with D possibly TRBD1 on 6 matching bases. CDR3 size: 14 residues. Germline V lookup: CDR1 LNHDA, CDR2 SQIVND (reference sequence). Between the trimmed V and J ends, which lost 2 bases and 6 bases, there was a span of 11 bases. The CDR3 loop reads CASSIQGTGNEQFF. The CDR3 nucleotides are TGTGCCAGTAGTATACAGGGGACGGGCAATGAGCAGTTCTTC.

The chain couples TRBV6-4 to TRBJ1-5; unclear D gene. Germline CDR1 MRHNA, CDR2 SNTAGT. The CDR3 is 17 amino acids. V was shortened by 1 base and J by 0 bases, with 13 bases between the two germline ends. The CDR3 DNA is TGTGCCAGCAGTGACTTCTGTCAGAAGTATAGCAATCAGCCCCAGCATTTT. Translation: CASSDFCQKYSNQPQHF.

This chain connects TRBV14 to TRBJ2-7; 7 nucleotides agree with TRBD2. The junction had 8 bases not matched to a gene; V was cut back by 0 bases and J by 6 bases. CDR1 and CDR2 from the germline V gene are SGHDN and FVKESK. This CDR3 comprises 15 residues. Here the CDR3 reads CASSQDRASGGEQYF. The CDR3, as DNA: TGTGCCAGCAGCCAAGATAGGGCTAGCGGAGGCGAGCAGTACTTC.

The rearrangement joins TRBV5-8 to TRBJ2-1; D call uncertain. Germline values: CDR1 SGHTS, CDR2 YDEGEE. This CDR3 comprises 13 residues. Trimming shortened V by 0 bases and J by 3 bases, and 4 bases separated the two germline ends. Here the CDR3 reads CASSLAIYNEQFF. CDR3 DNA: TGTGCCAGCAGCTTGGCCATCTACAATGAGCAGTTCTTC.

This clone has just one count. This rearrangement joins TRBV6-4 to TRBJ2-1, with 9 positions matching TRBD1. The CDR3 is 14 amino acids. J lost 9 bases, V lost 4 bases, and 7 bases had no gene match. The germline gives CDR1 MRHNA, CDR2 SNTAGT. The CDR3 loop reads CASSVDRGVTEQFF. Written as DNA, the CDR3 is TGTGCCAGCAGTGTCGACAGGGGGGTAACTGAGCAGTTCTTC.

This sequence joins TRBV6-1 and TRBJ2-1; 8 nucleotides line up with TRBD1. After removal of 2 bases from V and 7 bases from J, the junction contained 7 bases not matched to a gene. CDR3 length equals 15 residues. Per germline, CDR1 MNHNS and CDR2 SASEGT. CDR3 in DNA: TGTGCCAGCAGTGAACGACAGGGGCGGCCGAATGAGCAGTTCTTC. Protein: CASSERQGRPNEQFF.

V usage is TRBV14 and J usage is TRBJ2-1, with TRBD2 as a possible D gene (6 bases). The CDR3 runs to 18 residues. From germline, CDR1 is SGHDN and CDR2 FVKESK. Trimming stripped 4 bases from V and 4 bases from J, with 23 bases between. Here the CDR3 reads CASSREGTLPLNYNEQFF. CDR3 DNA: TGTGCCAGCAGCCGAGAAGGGACTCTCCCTTTAAATTACAATGAGCAGTTCTTC.

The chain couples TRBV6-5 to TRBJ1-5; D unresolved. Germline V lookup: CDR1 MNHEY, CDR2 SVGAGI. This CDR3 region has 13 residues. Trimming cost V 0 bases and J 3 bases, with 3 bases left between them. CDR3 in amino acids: CASSYSLNQPQHF. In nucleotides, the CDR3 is TGTGCCAGCAGTTACTCCCTCAATCAGCCCCAGCATTTT.

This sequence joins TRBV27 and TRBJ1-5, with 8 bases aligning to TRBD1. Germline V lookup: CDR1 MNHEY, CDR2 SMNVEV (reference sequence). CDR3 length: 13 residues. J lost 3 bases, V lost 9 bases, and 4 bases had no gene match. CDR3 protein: CASSTGANQPQHF. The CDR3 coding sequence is TGTGCCAGTTCGACAGGGGCCAATCAGCCCCAGCATTTT.